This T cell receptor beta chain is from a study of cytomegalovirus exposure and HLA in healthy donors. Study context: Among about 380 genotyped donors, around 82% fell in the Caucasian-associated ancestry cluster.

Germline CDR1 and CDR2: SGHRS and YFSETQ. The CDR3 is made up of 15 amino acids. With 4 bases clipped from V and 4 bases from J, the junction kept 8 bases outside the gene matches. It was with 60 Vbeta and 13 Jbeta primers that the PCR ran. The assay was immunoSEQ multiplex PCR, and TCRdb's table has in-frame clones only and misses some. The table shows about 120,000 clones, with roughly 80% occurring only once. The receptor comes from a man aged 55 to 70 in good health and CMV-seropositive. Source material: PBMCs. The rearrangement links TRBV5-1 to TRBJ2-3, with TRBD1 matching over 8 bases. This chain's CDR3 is CASSHNRGRSDTQYF. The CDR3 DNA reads TGCGCCAGCAGCCACAACAGGGGGAGGTCAGATACGCAGTATTTT.